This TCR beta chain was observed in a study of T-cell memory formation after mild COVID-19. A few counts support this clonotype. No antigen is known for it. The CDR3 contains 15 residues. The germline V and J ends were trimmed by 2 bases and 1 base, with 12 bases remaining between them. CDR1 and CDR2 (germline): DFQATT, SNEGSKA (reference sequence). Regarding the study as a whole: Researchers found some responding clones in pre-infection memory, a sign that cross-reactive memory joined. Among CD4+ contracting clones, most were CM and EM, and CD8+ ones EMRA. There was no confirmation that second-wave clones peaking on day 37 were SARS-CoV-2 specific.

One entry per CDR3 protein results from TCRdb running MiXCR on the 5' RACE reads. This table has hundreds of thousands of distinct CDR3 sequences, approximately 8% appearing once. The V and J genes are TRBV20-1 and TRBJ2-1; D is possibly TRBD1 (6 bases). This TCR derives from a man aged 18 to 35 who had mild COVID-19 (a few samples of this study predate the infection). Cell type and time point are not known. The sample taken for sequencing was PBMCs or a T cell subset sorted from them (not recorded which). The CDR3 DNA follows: TGCAGTGCTAGATGGTCAGGGGCTTCCTACAATGAGCAGTTCTTC. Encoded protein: CSARWSGASYNEQFF.